These 2 T cell receptor beta chains were sequenced from one sample in a study of T cell repertoires in cytomegalovirus infection. Using its own MiXCR run on the reads, TCRdb lists one record per CDR3 protein. Of 200,000 to 300,000 distinct CDR3 sequences in the sample, 12% to 15% were seen once. Sequencing was done on a sample of PBMCs. The origin of the receptors is a human donor in good health (CMV status not recorded). Some clones in this sample may be carry-over from other donors' samples.

The sample holds many counts of this clonotype. The chain combines TRBV7-8 with TRBJ2-3; 9 bases map to TRBD2. Losses at the gene ends were 4 bases for V and 6 bases for J; bases not matched to a gene: 17. CDR1 and CDR2 (germline): SGHVS, FQNEAQ. The CDR3 length is 18 residues. CDR3 DNA sequence: TGTGCCAGCAGCTCCCGAGGGGTTGCGGGAGGGCCCCCCGATACGCAGTATTTT. It codes for CASSSRGVAGGPPDTQYF.

The chain recombines TRBV20-1 with TRBJ2-1; weak D call: TRBD1 (5 bases). This CDR3 has 16 amino acids. V was clipped by 0 bases and J by 5 bases, with 17 bases between them. The germline V gene has CDR1 DFQATT and CDR2 SNEGSKA (reference sequence). The CDR3 region is CSARDPPGPSHNEQFF. The CDR3 DNA follows: TGCAGTGCTAGAGATCCCCCAGGGCCTAGTCACAATGAGCAGTTCTTC.